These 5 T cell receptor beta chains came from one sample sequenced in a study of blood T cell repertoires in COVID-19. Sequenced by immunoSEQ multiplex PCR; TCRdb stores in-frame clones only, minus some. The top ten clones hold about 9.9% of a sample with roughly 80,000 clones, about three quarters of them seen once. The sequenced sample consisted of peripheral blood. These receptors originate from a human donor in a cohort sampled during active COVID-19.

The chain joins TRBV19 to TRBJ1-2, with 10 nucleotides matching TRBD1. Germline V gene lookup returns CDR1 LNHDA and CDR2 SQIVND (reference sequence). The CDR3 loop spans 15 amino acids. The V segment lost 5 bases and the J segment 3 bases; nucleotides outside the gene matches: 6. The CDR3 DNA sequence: TGTGCCAGTAGTTCGGGGACAGGGGCATACTATGGCTACACCTTC. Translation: CASSSGTGAYYGYTF.

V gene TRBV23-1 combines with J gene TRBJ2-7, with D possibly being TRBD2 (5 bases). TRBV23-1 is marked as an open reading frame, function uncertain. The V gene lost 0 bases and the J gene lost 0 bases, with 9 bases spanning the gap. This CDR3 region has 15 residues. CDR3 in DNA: TGCGCCAGCAGTCAATCGGTCCGGGACTCCTACGAGCAGTACTTC. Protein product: CASSQSVRDSYEQYF.

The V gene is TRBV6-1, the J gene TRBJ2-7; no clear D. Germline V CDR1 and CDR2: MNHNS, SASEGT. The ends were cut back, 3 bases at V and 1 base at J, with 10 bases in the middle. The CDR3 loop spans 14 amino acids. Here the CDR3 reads CASSDRISSYEQYF. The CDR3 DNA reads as TGTGCCAGCAGTGACAGGATCTCATCCTACGAGCAGTACTTC.

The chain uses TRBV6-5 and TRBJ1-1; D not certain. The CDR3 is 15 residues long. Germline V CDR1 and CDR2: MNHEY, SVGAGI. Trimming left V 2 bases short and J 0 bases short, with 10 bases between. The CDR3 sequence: CASSYGGGMNTEAFF. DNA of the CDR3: TGTGCCAGCAGTTACGGTGGAGGCATGAACACTGAAGCTTTCTTT.

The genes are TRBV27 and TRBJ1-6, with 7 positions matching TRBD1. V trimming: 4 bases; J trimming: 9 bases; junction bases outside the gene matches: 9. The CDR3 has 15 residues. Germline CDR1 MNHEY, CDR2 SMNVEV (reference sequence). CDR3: CASSSQGKRGSPLHF. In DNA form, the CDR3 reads TGTGCCAGCAGTTCACAGGGGAAAAGGGGTTCACCCCTCCACTTT.